Sequencing of this T cell receptor beta chain was carried out in a study of cytomegalovirus exposure and HLA in healthy donors (dated by TCRdb to the late 2010s). About the investigation overall: An earlier analysis of some 600 of the donors reported 250 to 350 Gb of sequence data and 117 million unique TCR beta sequences obtained from about 170 million T cells. About 330 gigabases of sequencing data and 75 million to 85 million unique TCR sequences made up an early release that covered 500 to 650 HLA-typed donors. Among the approximately 430 genotyped donors, more than 70% belonged to the genetic ancestry cluster associated with self-reported Caucasian donors. The study was designed to test whether signatures of past pathogen exposure could be identified by cataloging public T cell receptors. The study used immunosequencing to profile the T cell repertoires of 670 or so subjects and linked those repertoires to cytomegalovirus serostatus. Besides the first cohort of around 670 subjects, a separate validation cohort made up of around 120 different subjects was used. The study combined high-throughput TCR immunosequencing, statistical association of individual TCRs with disease status, and machine learning to predict cytomegalovirus infection status. In a later analysis, previously published TCR beta repertoires from 670 or so donors were re-analyzed and high-resolution HLA genotyping was added so that TCR occurrence patterns could be studied. Rather than using new phenotypic data, the later analysis identified candidate immune exposures from TCR beta sequences and from how often those sequences occurred across donors. To decide whether each TCR beta V gene segment behaved as functional or pseudogenic, an earlier analysis of nearly 600 of the donors relied on high-throughput TCR beta sequencing. Donor age, sex, ethnicity and CMV serostatus were compiled together with the repertoire data. In a later genetic analysis, genome-wide SNP genotypes for about 55% of the roughly 700 donors were used, and that subset was treated as a discovery cohort. All discovery cohort repertoires had been generated using a single sequencing platform. HLA typing included class I and class II loci at four-digit resolution. The number of typed donors differed by locus: about 620-640 for A, B, C, DRB1 and DQB1; some 500 for DQA1; roughly 600 for DPA1; and around 450 for DPB1. About five DR-DQ haplotypes were treated as single units for association and clustering because of strong linkage in the cohort. Among roughly 370 genotyped donors of the cohort, an average of approximately 240,000 unique TCR beta nucleotide sequences were sequenced per donor, around 20% of them non-productive. Study-level results and caveats: The presence/absence analyses assumed that sequencing depth was roughly uniform across donors, and that assumption may not be true. Several of the top co-occurrence clusters appeared to be linked to parvovirus B19, influenza, CMV and Epstein-Barr virus, according to a later analysis. In an earlier analysis of approximately 590 of the donors, most TCR beta V segments were observed in productive rearrangements about 87% or about 30% of the time, broadly matching IMGT annotations. V-gene and J-gene trimming of TCR beta chains was associated with a missense DCLRE1C variant in a later genetic analysis, and the association was replicated in an independent cohort. Most TCR sequences were observed very rarely across donors, whereas some public TCRs were present in many individuals. Most CMV-associated TCR beta chains appeared to be HLA-restricted in a later analysis, and the HLA associations seemed to be driven largely by CMV exposure. Because HLA typing was missing for some donors at each locus, association tests included only the typed subset. In a later analysis, TCR association rates were found to vary across HLA loci, with the most associated TCRs seen for DRB1 alleles and the fewest for HLA-C alleles. Because the 87-base-pair reads could not distinguish some IMGT-functional V segments, including TRBV6-2 and TRBV6-3, those segments were excluded. A few of the identified cytomegalovirus-associated TCR beta chains were confirmed in vitro to be specific for cytomegalovirus antigens. A cluster of highly shared sequence variants was judged likely to represent a technical artifact of the sequencing pipeline. According to the authors, the approach could potentially be generalized to other disease states and immunological phenotypes. The only immune exposure information available for the cohort was CMV serostatus. When HLA alleles, especially DR and DQ, strongly co-occurred, attributing TCR associations to individual alleles was difficult. This cohort had only TCR beta chains sequenced, and the lack of alpha or paired-chain data limited which features could be detected. In a later genetic analysis, fewer N-insertions in productive TCRs were reported among donors in an Asian-associated ancestry cluster than the roughly 700-donor mean. In a later analysis, HLA-associated TCR beta chains were found to be more clonally expanded and to have lower generation probabilities than equally common non-associated chains. Cytomegalovirus status was reported to be diagnosed by the classifier with high specificity and sensitivity in both the original and validation cohorts. Correlated functional status among segregating V segments might be attributable to linkage disequilibrium, but an unknown experimental factor could not be ruled out. The earlier analysis of approximately 540 of the donors excluded some 16 rarely observed V segments, including chromosome 9 orphons, because counts were too low. The study gave a list of 150 to 200 TCR beta chains associated with cytomegalovirus. A further reported finding was that TCR beta sequences accurately predicted the HLA-A and HLA-B alleles for most subjects in the first cohort. At a false discovery rate of 0.05, a later analysis linked roughly 17,000 TCR beta sequences to specific HLA alleles.

The receptor library was made with the immunoSEQ multiplex PCR assay. The multiplex PCR relied on a mix of 60 forward primers for TCR Vbeta segments and 13 reverse primers for TCR Jbeta segments. A multiplex PCR assay on genomic DNA amplified the CDR3 region of rearranged TCR beta genes. The amplified TCR beta libraries were sequenced on the Illumina HiSeq System as 87-base-pair reads. Under the source paper's analysis protocol: A later analysis tallied roughly 80 million unique TCR beta chains across the 700 or so repertoires, and around 9.9 million of those chains were shared by two or more donors. Raw reads were error-corrected and collapsed into unique sequences with a nearest-neighbor algorithm that merged closely related sequences to remove PCR and sequencing errors. To assign V, D and J gene segments, CDR3 sequences were aligned to IMGT reference sequences. For a sequence to be retained, at least a six-nucleotide match to both a V gene segment and a J gene segment was required. A rearrangement counted as productive if the CDR3 had no stop codons and remained in frame with V and J, and every other rearrangement counted as non-productive. CDR3 was defined by IMGT convention, running from the second conserved V-encoded cysteine to the conserved J-encoded phenylalanine. The earlier analysis of about 610 of the donors excluded sequences that lacked an unambiguous match to a single V gene segment. An earlier analysis of a few hundred of the donors called V segments functional above 56.7% productive rearrangements and segregating when the between-donor standard deviation exceeded 5%. To diagnose cytomegalovirus status from the catalog of TCR beta chain sequences, a statistical classification framework was built. A later analysis assigned V and J genes by comparing TCR nucleotide sequences with IMGT/GENE-DB human TR gene sequences. The TCRdist pipeline was used in a later analysis to assign CDR3 sequences and most-parsimonious VDJ recombination scenarios. In a later analysis, each TCR beta chain was defined by its CDR3 amino acid sequence together with its V-gene family, and reads without a unique V-gene family were excluded. To address suspected cross-contamination and a sequencing artifact, a later analysis removed around 590 highly shared, low-generation-probability nucleotide sequences. A later analysis calculated a clonal expansion index for each public chain from normalized within-repertoire ranks of inferred template counts. A later analysis computed generation probabilities with a VDJ recombination model fitted to out-of-frame rearrangements, and checked the results against IGoR. In a later analysis, TCR-TCR, TCR-HLA and TCR-CMV co-occurrence was scored with hypergeometric tests, and a repertoire-size bias correction was applied to TCR pairs. False discovery rates were estimated in a later analysis by permuting HLA or CMV assignments 20 times. In a later analysis, co-occurring TCRs were grouped using DBSCAN, with TCRdist sequence similarity added in when clustering inside HLA-allele-positive subsets. Repertoires with fewer than 30,000 or more than 120,000 public chains were left out of co-occurrence clustering, as were five repertoires with anomalous nucleotide sharing. TCRdb obtained this table from immuneACCESS and retained in-frame rearrangements with V and J assigned. These tables miss some clones; where compared with another copy, unresolved V genes account for less than half of the shortfall, and the remainder is unexplained. The V and J calls and clone size are taken from that table; D and trimming were inferred from the DNA. Present in this sample are 95,000 to 150,000 clones, about 81% of which were seen just once. The ten biggest clones cover about 1% of the sample.

The cohort comprised 670 or so healthy bone marrow donors. Cohort members were all nominally healthy when sampled, although unrecorded immune exposures were likely present. The donor was CMV seronegative and belonged to the group of more than 300 seronegative cohort members. A peripheral blood sample was provided by each donor, and peripheral blood mononuclear cells were used for TCR beta sequencing. Genomic DNA was extracted from the blood cell samples with the Qiagen DNeasy Blood Extraction Kit. As concerns this clone: Its antigen specificity is not known. Base quality data are lacking; no much larger clone is found one base away.

Including cysteine and phenylalanine, the CDR3 has 14 amino acids. Left in the record is the CDR3 DNA by itself, 42 bases read in frame from the first base. V gives up 7 bases and J gives up 4 bases, and the segment between their germline ends measures 17 bases. CDR1 and CDR2 were assigned from the germline V gene as SQVTM and ANQGSEA. Sequenced sample: PBMCs. The receptor was isolated from a woman in her 30s in good health and CMV-seronegative. The chain links TRBV29-1 with TRBJ2-1, with a weak D call of TRBD2 (5 bases match). The CDR3 region has the sequence CSARPGSRYNEQFF. The nucleotide sequence is given as TGCAGCGCTCGACCGGGATCCCGGTACAATGAGCAGTTCTTC.